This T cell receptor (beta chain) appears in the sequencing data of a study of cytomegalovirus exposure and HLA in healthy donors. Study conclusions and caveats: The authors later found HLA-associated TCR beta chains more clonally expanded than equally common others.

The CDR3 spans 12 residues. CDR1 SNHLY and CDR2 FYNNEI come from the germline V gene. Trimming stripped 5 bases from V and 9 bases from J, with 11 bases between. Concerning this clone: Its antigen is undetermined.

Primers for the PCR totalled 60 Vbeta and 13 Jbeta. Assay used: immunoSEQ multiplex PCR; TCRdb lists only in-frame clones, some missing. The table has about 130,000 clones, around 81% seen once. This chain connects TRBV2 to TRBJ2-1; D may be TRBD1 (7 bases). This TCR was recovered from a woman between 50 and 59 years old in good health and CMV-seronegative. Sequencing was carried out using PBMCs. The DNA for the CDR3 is TGTGCCAGCAGTCCCCAGGGGGGTGAGCAGTTCTTC. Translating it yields CASSPQGGEQFF.